This T cell receptor beta chain is drawn from a study of blood T cell repertoires in COVID-19. Study context: Samples of COVID-19 (acute and convalescent) were obtained from the United States, Italy and Spain. Sources were T cells, B-cell-depleted T cells, or PBMCs; the material itself was cDNA or gDNA.

CDR1 and CDR2 (germline): WSHSY, SAAADI. V was pared by 4 bases and J by 4 bases, with 10 bases of the junction left unmatched. CDR3 length: 16 residues. Per the authors' pipeline: From reference gene primer amplification, estimates of nucleated cell counts were derived. Data came from immunoSEQ multiplex PCR; TCRdb stores just in-frame clones and leaves some out. V, J and clone size reflect that table, while D and trimming were determined from the DNA. The sample records around 260,000 clones, approximately 91% being singletons. The chain links TRBV10-2 to TRBJ2-5; 9 bases align to TRBD2. The source of this sequence is a woman aged 40 to 50 who had recovered from COVID-19. The specimen sequenced was peripheral blood. CDR3 residues: CASSGIAGGLGETQYF. CDR3 DNA sequence: TGCGCCAGCAGTGGGATCGCGGGAGGGCTCGGAGAGACCCAGTACTTC.